This T cell receptor beta chain derives from a study of T cells in localized non-small cell lung cancer. Study results and limitations: Adjacent lung had a median roughly 61 of the 100 largest tumor clones. Longer overall survival was linked to higher blood T cell density. Sequencing was restricted to one tumor region; therefore, heterogeneity remains possible. The highest T cell clonality was in uninvolved adjacent lung, above tumor.

Turning to this clone: Its antigen is still unknown.

The V end was cut by 10 bases, the J end by 3 bases, with 14 bases between. Germline V gene sequence: CDR1 KGHSH, CDR2 LQKENI. The CDR3 loop spans 13 amino acids. Method: immunoSEQ multiplex PCR; TCRdb's copy keeps in-frame clones and lacks some. The table lists around 30,000 clones, roughly 75% of them singletons, with roughly 16% in the top ten. The origin of this receptor is an older male donor with stage III squamous cell lung carcinoma. This material consisted of peripheral blood, taken before any cancer treatment. This chain uses TRBV18 with TRBJ2-3, with a possible D match to TRBD1 (6 bases). CDR3 coding DNA: TGTGCCACCGTACAGGGTTCGACAGATACGCAGTATTTT. Translated, it gives CATVQGSTDTQYF.